This TCR beta chain derives from a study of Graves' ophthalmopathy and Graves' hyperthyroidism. Amplifying from RNA transcripts, the study obtained TCR beta CDR3 regions. RT-PCR was first run with HTBI primers, then multiplex PCR in a second round. TCRdb itself ran the multiplex PCR reads through MiXCR, one entry per CDR3 protein. The table shows almost 750,000 distinct CDR3 sequences, with 40% occurring only once. Disease in donors with ophthalmopathy had moderate-to-severe activity, CAS ≥3, NOSPECS ≥4 and under 3 months' duration. Enrollment excluded any patients with other autoimmune diseases, uncontrolled infections, pregnancy or lactation. Patients were diagnosed from clinical symptoms, serum thyroxine, TRAb, thyroid ultrasound and orbital computed tomography. The CDR3 length is 16 residues. Germline CDR1 SGHTA, CDR2 FQGNSA. V was clipped by 3 bases and J by 0 bases, with 9 bases between them.

This clonotype was detected a few times. The TCR comes from an adult man with Graves' ophthalmopathy. The sequencing input was peripheral blood. The chain joins TRBV7-2 to TRBJ2-6; D call uncertain. CDR3 DNA: TGTGCCAGCAGCTTCGGCATATTCTCTGGGGCCAACGTCCTGACTTTC. Its translation is CASSFGIFSGANVLTF.